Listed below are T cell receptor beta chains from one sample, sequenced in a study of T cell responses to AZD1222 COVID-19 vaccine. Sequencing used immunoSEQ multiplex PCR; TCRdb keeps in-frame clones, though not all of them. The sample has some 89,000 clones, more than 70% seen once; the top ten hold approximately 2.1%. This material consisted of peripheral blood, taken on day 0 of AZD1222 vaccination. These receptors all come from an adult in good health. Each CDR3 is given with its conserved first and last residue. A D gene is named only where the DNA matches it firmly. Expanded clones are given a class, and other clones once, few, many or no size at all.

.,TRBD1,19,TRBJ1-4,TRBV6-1,TGTGCCAGCAGTGCGCGTCGACAGGGCCCAACGGGAGGGAATGAAAAACTGTTTTTT,CASSARRQGPTGGNEKLFF
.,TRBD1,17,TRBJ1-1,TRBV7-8,TGTGCCAGCAGCAAACAACCACAGGGGCCCTCTGGGGCTGGAGCTTTCTTT,CASSKQPQGPSGAGAFF
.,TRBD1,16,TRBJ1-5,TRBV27,TGTGCCAGCAGGAGAGTGACAGGGGGTCTTAATCAGCCCCAGCATTTT,CASRRVTGGLNQPQHF
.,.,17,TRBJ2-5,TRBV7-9,TGTGCCAGCAGCTTAGTTGAGGGCCTTGGGTACCGGGAGACCCAGTACTTC,CASSLVEGLGYRETQYF
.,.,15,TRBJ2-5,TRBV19,TGTGCCAGTACTCCGGGACGGGCTTCCCAAGGAGCCCAGTACTTC,CASTPGRASQGAQYF
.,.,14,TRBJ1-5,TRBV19,TGTGCCAGTAGTTCCAGAGGGGACAATCAGCCCCAGCATTTT,CASSSRGDNQPQHF
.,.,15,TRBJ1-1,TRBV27,TGTGCCAGCAGTCCAATATTACAGGGAAACACTGAAGCTTTCTTT,CASSPILQGNTEAFF
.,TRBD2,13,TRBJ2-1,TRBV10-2,TGCGCCAGCAGGGCAGCGGGGTACAATGAGCAGTTCTTC,CASRAAGYNEQFF
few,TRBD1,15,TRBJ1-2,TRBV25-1,TGTGCCAGCAGTGGGGCGTTGACAGGGCGCTATGGCTACACCTTC,CASSGALTGRYGYTF
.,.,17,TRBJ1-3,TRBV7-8,TGTGCCAGCAGCCTTCAGAGCAGGGGAGGTACTGGAAACACCATATATTTT,CASSLQSRGGTGNTIYF
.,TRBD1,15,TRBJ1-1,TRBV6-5,TGTGCCAGCAGCCGAGGGGACAGATTGAACACTGAAGCTTTCTTT,CASSRGDRLNTEAFF
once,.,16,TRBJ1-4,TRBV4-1,TGCGCCAGCAGCCAGCAACAGGCGACTTTTAATGAAAAACTGTTTTTT,CASSQQQATFNEKLFF
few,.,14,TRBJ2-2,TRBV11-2,TGTGCCAGCAGCTTAGGGGACACCTCCGGGGAGCTGTTTTTT,CASSLGDTSGELFF
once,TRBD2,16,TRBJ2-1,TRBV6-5,TGTGCCAGCAGTTACCAGAGGACGGGAGGAACGAATGAGCAGTTCTTC,CASSYQRTGGTNEQFF
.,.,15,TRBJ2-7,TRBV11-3,TGTGCCAGCAGCTTAGCGGCGGGGAGAGGCTACGAGCAGTACTTC,CASSLAAGRGYEQYF
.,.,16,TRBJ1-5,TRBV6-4,TGTGCCAGCAGCCCCTCTGGGATCTTACATGATCAGCCCCAGCATTTT,CASSPSGILHDQPQHF
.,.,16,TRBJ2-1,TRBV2,TGTGCCAGCAGTGCACTTGGAGGGGGGTCCTACAATGAGCAGTTCTTC,CASSALGGGSYNEQFF
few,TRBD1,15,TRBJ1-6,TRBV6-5,TGTGCCAGCACCGAGGACAGGGGATATAATTCACCCCTCCACTTT,CASTEDRGYNSPLHF
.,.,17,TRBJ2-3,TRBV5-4,TGTGCCAGCAGCTTGCTCTTGGCTAGTTCCAGCACAGATACGCAGTATTTT,CASSLLLASSSTDTQYF
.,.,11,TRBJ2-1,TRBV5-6,TGTGCCAGCAGCACGGGGCGTGAGCAGTTCTTC,CASSTGREQFF